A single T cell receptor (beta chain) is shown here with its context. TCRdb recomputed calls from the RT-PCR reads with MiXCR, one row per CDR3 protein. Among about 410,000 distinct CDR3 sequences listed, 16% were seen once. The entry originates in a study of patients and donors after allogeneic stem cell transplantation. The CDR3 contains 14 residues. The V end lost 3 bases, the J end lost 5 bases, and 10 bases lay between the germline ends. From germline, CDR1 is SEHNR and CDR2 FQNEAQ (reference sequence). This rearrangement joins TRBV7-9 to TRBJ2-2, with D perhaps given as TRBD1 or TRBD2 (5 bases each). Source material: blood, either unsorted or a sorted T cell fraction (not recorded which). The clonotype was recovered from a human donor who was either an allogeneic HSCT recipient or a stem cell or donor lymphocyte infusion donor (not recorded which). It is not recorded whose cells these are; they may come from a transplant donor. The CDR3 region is CASSFRERTGELFF. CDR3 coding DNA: TGTGCCAGCAGCTTCAGGGAGAGAACCGGGGAGCTGTTTTTT.